The present T cell receptor (beta chain) was sequenced within a study of blood T cell repertoires in COVID-19. CDR3 length equals 12 residues. Germline V gene sequence: CDR1 SQVTM, CDR2 ANQGSEA. The V end lost 4 bases, the J end lost 4 bases, and 7 bases lay between the germline ends. The assay was immunoSEQ multiplex PCR, and TCRdb's table has in-frame clones only and misses some. Of roughly 300,000 clones listed, 80% to 95% are singletons. Sequencing input: peripheral blood. The receptor was isolated from a woman in her 30s with COVID-19, enrolled during active disease. V usage is TRBV29-1 and J usage is TRBJ2-2, with D possibly matching TRBD1 (5 bases). CDR3 residues: CSVAQGTGELFF. CDR3 bases: TGCAGCGTTGCGCAGGGCACCGGGGAGCTGTTTTTT.